The source of this T cell receptor (beta chain) is a study of memory CD8 T cells in hepatitis C reinfection. Clones were read by immunoSEQ multiplex PCR, and TCRdb kept only the in-frame ones, dropping some. The sample carries approximately 51,000 clones, roughly 86% recorded once. The CDR3 has 14 residues. Germline loops: CDR1 SQVTM, CDR2 ANQGSEA. V lost 4 bases to trimming and J lost 5 bases, with 18 bases between them. Time point given: pre-reinfection, 55 to 20 weeks before reinfection detection. Sorted cells were sequenced directly ex vivo without any in vitro expansion. Source material: naive CD8+ T cells sorted from blood. The TCR sequence derives from a man aged 18 to 35 with hepatitis C virus infection. The V gene is TRBV29-1, the J gene TRBJ2-7; a possible D gene is TRBD1 (6 bases). The CDR3 nucleotides are TGCAGCGTTGTGGGCGCGGACAGAGCTAACGAGCAGTACTTC. It specifies CSVVGADRANEQYF.